The 18 T cell receptor beta chains below were found in one sample sequenced in a study of post-analysis software for immune sequencing data. Whole-study findings and limits: In patients, TRBV5-6, TRBV5-1 and TRBV20-1 belonged to five or six TRBV segments found more frequently than in controls.

Every TCR beta cDNA library bore unique molecular identifiers. MiXCR, run by TCRdb on the PCR reads, gives a single entry per CDR3 protein. The table lists hundreds of thousands of distinct CDR3 sequences, 53% of them singletons, with roughly 4.4% in the top ten. These TCRs are of unknown antigen specificity. The source material was blood. These TCRs come from a girl between 5 and 17 years old with multiple sclerosis.

This sequence joins TRBV12-3 or TRBV12-4 and TRBJ2-1, with D perhaps TRBD2 (6 bases). The V end lost 6 bases, the J end lost 1 base, and 19 bases lay between the germline ends. The CDR3 has 17 residues. The CDR3 coding sequence is TGTGCCAGCAGCCCCGATGGCGGGAAACAGTCCTACAATGAGCAGTTCTTC. Translating it yields CASSPDGGKQSYNEQFF.

As DNA, the CDR3 is TGTGCCAGCAGCTTGGACGGGAACGCCTACGAGCAGTACTTC. Translating it yields CASSLDGNAYEQYF. V is TRBV5-4 and J is TRBJ2-7, with D tentatively TRBD2 (5 bases). The CDR3 contains 14 residues. V was pared by 0 bases and J by 2 bases, with 9 bases between. From germline, CDR1 is SGHNT and CDR2 YYREEE (reference sequence).

The chain couples TRBV11-2 to TRBJ2-7, with D hard to call. Looked up from germline, CDR1 is SGHAT and CDR2 is FQNNGV. The CDR3 length is 16 residues. Between the trimmed V and J ends, which lost 5 bases and 2 bases, there was a span of 19 bases. The CDR3 sequence: CASSPERVRPPYEQYF. CDR3 coding DNA: TGTGCCAGCAGCCCCGAGAGAGTGCGCCCGCCCTACGAGCAGTACTTC. The full variable domain, rest sourced from reference TRBV11-2 and TRBJ2-7, is EAGVAQSPRYKIIEKRQSVAFWCNPISGHATLYWYQQILGQGPKLLIQFQNNGVVDDSQLPKDRFSAERLKGVDSTLKIQPAKLEDSAVYLCASSPERVRPPYEQYFGPGTRLTVT.

The chain carries TRBV29-1 and TRBJ2-1; 9 bases line up with TRBD1. The CDR3 has 14 amino acids. The germline V gene has CDR1 SQVTM and CDR2 ANQGSEA. Losses at the gene ends were 6 bases for V and 4 bases for J; bases not matched to a gene: 7. CDR3 amino acids: CSVPRQGGYNEQFF. In DNA form, the CDR3 reads TGCAGCGTGCCCAGACAGGGGGGTTACAATGAGCAGTTCTTC.

This rearrangement joins TRBV29-1 to TRBJ2-1; 11 positions match TRBD2. CDR1 and CDR2 (germline): SQVTM, ANQGSEA. J gave up 4 bases and V 2 bases, and 16 bases lay outside the gene matches. The CDR3 is 19 amino acids. In nucleotides, the CDR3 is TGCAGCGTTGAACTCGGCCTAGCGGGAGGTCCACCAAGTTACAATGAGCAGTTCTTC. It is translated as CSVELGLAGGPPSYNEQFF.

V gene TRBV19 combines with J gene TRBJ2-7; TRBD1 matches 7 bases. V gave up 3 bases and J gave up 0 bases; unmatched junction bases: 5. Germline V CDR1 and CDR2: LNHDA, SQIVND (reference sequence). CDR3 length: 15 residues. CDR3: CASSIVQGSSYEQYF. CDR3 bases: TGTGCCAGTAGTATCGTACAGGGGAGCTCCTACGAGCAGTACTTC.

This clonotype was seen only a few times. This chain uses TRBV3-1 with TRBJ2-7; a possible D gene is TRBD1 (5 bases). From germline, CDR1 is LGHDT and CDR2 YNNKEL (reference sequence). V was pared by 1 base and J by 7 bases, with 8 bases between. The CDR3 runs 12 residues. DNA of the CDR3: TGTGCCAGCAGCCAAGGCCAGGGAGAGCAGTACTTC. It yields the protein CASSQGQGEQYF.

This clonotype was seen more than once but under ten times. The chain uses TRBV6-1 and TRBJ2-7; TRBD1 matches at 7 bases. Germline CDR1 reads MNHNS; CDR2 reads SASEGT. This CDR3 has 20 residues. V trimming: 6 bases; J trimming: 2 bases; junction bases outside the gene matches: 25. CDR3 sequence reads: CASSDARLTGDHEPPYEQYF. DNA for the CDR3: TGTGCCAGCAGCGATGCCCGACTTACAGGGGACCACGAACCACCCTACGAGCAGTACTTC.

V usage is TRBV2 and J usage is TRBJ2-1; 14 bases fit TRBD2. V lost 9 bases and J lost 9; bases outside the gene matches: 13. Germline V gene sequence: CDR1 SNHLY, CDR2 FYNNEI. The length of the CDR3 is 16 residues. DNA of the CDR3: TGTGCCAGTTCCCGACTAGCGGGAGGGGGGTGGGGTGAGCAGTTCTTC. Protein sequence: CASSRLAGGGWGEQFF.

The chain recombines TRBV7-3 with TRBJ2-2; no reliable D call. The CDR3 contains 12 residues. Trimming left V 3 bases short and J 7 bases short, with 6 bases between. Germline V CDR1 and CDR2: SGHTA, FQGTGA. CDR3 amino acids: CASSLQGGELFF. CDR3 nucleotides: TGTGCCAGCAGCTTGCAAGGCGGGGAGCTGTTTTTT.

The chain uses TRBV2 and TRBJ2-1; 8 bases are shared with TRBD1. The germline CDR1 and CDR2 sequences are SNHLY and FYNNEI. The CDR3 runs to 13 residues. The V gene end was trimmed by 3 bases and the J gene end by 9 bases; junction bases not matched to a gene: 4. CDR3 loop: CASSEIGQGEQFF. Here the CDR3 DNA reads TGTGCCAGCAGTGAGATAGGACAGGGTGAGCAGTTCTTC.

The chain uses TRBV18 and TRBJ1-2; D is unclear. Trimming stripped 0 bases from V and 8 bases from J, with 10 bases between. The CDR3 spans 13 residues. The germline CDR1 and CDR2 sequences are KGHSH and LQKENI. The CDR3 DNA reads TGTGCCAGCTCACCACCCCTTGGCGGCGGCTACACCTTC. This gives the protein CASSPPLGGGYTF. The entire variable domain, with the rest obtained from reference TRBV18 and TRBJ1-2, is as follows: NAGVMQNPRHLVRRRGQEARLRCSPMKGHSHVYWYRQLPEEGLKFMVYLQKENIIDESGMPKERFSAEFPKEGPSILRIQQVVRGDSAAYFCASSPPLGGGYTFGSGTRLTVV.

The J gene is TRBJ2-7, the V gene TRBV3-1; possibly TRBD1 or TRBD2 for D (5 bases each). V gave up 3 bases and J gave up 2 bases, with 11 bases separating them. Per the germline V gene, CDR1 is LGHDT and CDR2 is YNNKEL (reference sequence). This CDR3 has 14 residues. The CDR3 coding sequence is TGTGCCAGCAGCCATGCCGGGGCGACCTACGAGCAGTACTTC. It yields the protein CASSHAGATYEQYF.

The genes are TRBV20-1 and TRBJ2-5; D gene uncertain. This CDR3 spans 13 amino acids. Deletions cut 3 bases from V and 13 bases from J, with 21 bases between. Germline loops: CDR1 DFQATT, CDR2 SNEGSKA (reference sequence). In nucleotides, the CDR3 is TGCAGTGCTAGGGTGTCAGCTACCTGCGAGCGGTACTTC. Residues: CSARVSATCERYF.

The chain recombines TRBV29-1 with TRBJ2-5; D might be TRBD2 (7 bases). The V gene lost 1 base and the J gene lost 12 bases, with 18 bases spanning the gap. This CDR3 contains 13 residues. Germline V gene data show CDR1 as SQVTM and CDR2 as ANQGSEA. CDR3 amino acids: CSVEVVAGANEYF. The DNA of the CDR3 is TGCAGCGTTGAAGTCGTGGCGGGGGCGAACGAGTACTTC.

A few counts support this clonotype. The rearrangement links TRBV6-5 to TRBJ1-2; no definite D call. With 4 bases removed from V and 7 bases from J, the gap between germline ends came to 13 bases. This CDR3 is 13 amino acids long. Germline V lookup: CDR1 MNHEY, CDR2 SVGAGI. The CDR3 region is CASSLLGPFGYTF. Written as DNA, the CDR3 is TGTGCCAGCAGTTTGTTGGGCCCGTTTGGCTACACCTTC.

This rearrangement joins TRBV29-1 to TRBJ2-1; 7 bases line up with TRBD2. Losses at the gene ends were 2 bases for V and 0 bases for J; bases not matched to a gene: 4. The CDR3 consists of 15 residues. The germline gives CDR1 SQVTM, CDR2 ANQGSEA. The CDR3 region has the DNA TGCAGCGTTGAACTAGCGGAGTACTCCTACAATGAGCAGTTCTTC. It is translated as CSVELAEYSYNEQFF.

This clonotype was seen a single time. This chain connects TRBV6-2 or TRBV6-3 to TRBJ1-1; 9 bases line up with TRBD1. The V gene end was trimmed by 6 bases and the J gene end by 4 bases; junction bases not matched to a gene: 3. From germline, CDR1 is MNHEY and CDR2 SVGEGT. The CDR3 totals 13 residues. The CDR3 spells CASRRTGVTEAFF. The CDR3, as DNA: TGTGCCAGCAGACGGACAGGGGTCACTGAAGCTTTCTTT.